This T cell receptor (beta chain) was recorded in a study of blood T cell repertoires in COVID-19. V gave up 3 bases and J gave up 2 bases; unmatched junction bases: 4. This CDR3 comprises 15 residues. CDR1 is KGHSH, CDR2 LQKENI, per germline. In the original analysis: Estimation of nucleated cell counts relied on the amplification of reference gene primers. Some clones are missing from TCRdb's copy, which holds only in-frame ones; the method was immunoSEQ multiplex PCR. The DNA was the basis for D and trimming; V, J and clone size are from that table. The sample contains 350,000 to 400,000 clones, 85% to 90% of which appear only once.

The chain uses TRBV18 and TRBJ1-5; 7 bases line up with TRBD1. The clonotype was recovered from a man aged 18 to 29 with active or convalescent COVID-19. Sequencing was performed on peripheral blood. As DNA, the CDR3 is TGTGCCAGCTCACCTATCGACAGGGGCAATCAGCCCCAGCATTTT. Residues: CASSPIDRGNQPQHF.